The sequence of this T cell receptor (beta chain) was determined in a study of regulatory T cells in long-lasting Graves disease. Study background: Less than 3 months of antithyroid drugs had been taken by newly diagnosed Graves' patients. Study-wide results and caveats: TRBV28 was favored in persistent disease, as were TRBJ1-2 and TRBJ2-5.

Combining iRepertoire HTBI primers with Arm-PCR of CDR3 regions, the authors built TCR beta libraries. TCRdb processed the multiplex PCR reads anew with MiXCR; each CDR3 protein has one entry. The sample has 440,000 or so distinct CDR3 sequences, 14% to 15% seen once. Trimming took 3 bases from V and 7 from J, leaving 13 bases between them. Germline CDR1 reads KGHSH; CDR2 reads LQKENI. The CDR3 is made up of 13 amino acids. About this clonotype itself: What it recognizes is unknown.

Time point indicated: newly diagnosed GD, antithyroid drugs for less than 3 months. After RNA was extracted from PBMCs, the TCR library was made from it. These data were likewise used in another study, on T cells in Graves' hyperthyroidism and ophthalmopathy. According to that study: Primed by the HTBI set, a first-round RT-PCR was run on the TCR CDR3.

The specimen was peripheral blood mononuclear cells (PBMCs), collected at new diagnosis, from a patient treated with antithyroid drugs. This rearrangement joins TRBV18 to TRBJ2-7; D gene unclear. This clonotype originated in a woman younger than 45 with Graves disease. The CDR3 nucleotides are TGTGCCAGCTCACCCCCAGGAGCTGGAGAGCAGTACTTC. Protein product: CASSPPGAGEQYF.